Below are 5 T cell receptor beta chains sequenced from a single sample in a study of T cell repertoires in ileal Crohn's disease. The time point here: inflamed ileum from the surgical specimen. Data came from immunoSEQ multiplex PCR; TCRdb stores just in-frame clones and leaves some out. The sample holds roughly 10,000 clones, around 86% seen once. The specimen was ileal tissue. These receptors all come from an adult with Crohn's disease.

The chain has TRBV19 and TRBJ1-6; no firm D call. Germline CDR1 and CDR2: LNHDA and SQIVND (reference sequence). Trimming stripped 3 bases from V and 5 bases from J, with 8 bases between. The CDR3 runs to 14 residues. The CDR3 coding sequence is TGTGCCAGTAGTATGGTCCAGCATAATTCACCCCTCCACTTT. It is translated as CASSMVQHNSPLHF.

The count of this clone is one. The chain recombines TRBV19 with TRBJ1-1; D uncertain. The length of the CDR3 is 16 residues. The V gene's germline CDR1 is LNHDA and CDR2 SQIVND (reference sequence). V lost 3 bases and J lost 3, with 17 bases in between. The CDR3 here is CASSITVRRGDTEAFF. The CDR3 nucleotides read TGTGCCAGTAGTATCACCGTGAGACGTGGGGACACTGAAGCTTTCTTT.

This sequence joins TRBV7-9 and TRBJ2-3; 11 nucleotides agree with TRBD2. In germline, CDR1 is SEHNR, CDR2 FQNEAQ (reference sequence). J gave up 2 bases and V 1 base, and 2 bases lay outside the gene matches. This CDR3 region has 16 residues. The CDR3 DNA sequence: TGTGCCAGCAGCTTAGGACTAGCGGGGACCACAGATACGCAGTATTTT. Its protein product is CASSLGLAGTTDTQYF.

In DNA form, the CDR3 reads TGTGCCAGCAGCTCAAACGCGAACACTGAAGCTTTCTTT. Protein product: CASSSNANTEAFF. The chain combines TRBV6-6 with TRBJ1-1; D is ambiguous. The ends were cut back, 6 bases at V and 1 base at J, with 9 bases in the middle. In germline, CDR1 is MNHNY, CDR2 SVGAGI (reference sequence). This CDR3 has 13 residues.

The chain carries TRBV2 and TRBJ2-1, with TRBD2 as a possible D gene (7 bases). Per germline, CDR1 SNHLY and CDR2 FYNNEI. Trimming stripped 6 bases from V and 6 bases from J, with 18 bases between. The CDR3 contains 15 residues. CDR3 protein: CASSSWGGVRNEQFF. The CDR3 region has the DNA TGTGCCAGCAGCTCCTGGGGGGGCGTCCGCAATGAGCAGTTCTTC.